Shown below are 9 T cell receptor beta chains from a single sample sequenced in a study of OX40 agonist ivuxolimab in advanced cancers. Sequencing used immunoSEQ multiplex PCR; TCRdb keeps in-frame clones, though not all of them. The sample comprises around 94,000 clones, more than 75% of which are singletons, and about 0.87% rests with the top ten. Specimen: CD4+ or CD8+ T cells sorted from blood, collected in a trial of the OX40 agonist ivuxolimab. All receptors come from an adult with an advanced solid tumor such as melanoma, head and neck, liver or kidney cancer.

This clone was counted a single time. The V gene is TRBV14, the J gene TRBJ2-7, with D perhaps being TRBD1 or TRBD2 (5 bases each). This CDR3 has 11 residues. Deletions cut 4 bases from V and 4 bases from J, with 5 bases between. Germline V lookup: CDR1 SGHDN, CDR2 FVKESK. CDR3 DNA: TGTGCCAGCAGCCGGGGGTACGAGCAGTACTTC. The encoded protein is CASSRGYEQYF.

Worth noting for this clone: The sample has other DNA sequences that encode this CDR3 too. The V and J genes are TRBV11-3 and TRBJ2-1; possible D gene TRBD1, 6 bases. The CDR3 sequence is 15 residues long. The V end lost 3 bases, the J end lost 3 bases, and 12 bases lay between the germline ends. Germline V gene lookup returns CDR1 SGHNT and CDR2 YENEEA. The CDR3 protein is CASSFRQGSYNEQFF. CDR3 coding DNA: TGTGCCAGCAGCTTTAGGCAGGGGAGCTACAATGAGCAGTTCTTC.

The chain recombines TRBV7-3 with TRBJ2-6, with D perhaps matching TRBD1 (6 bases). Germline V gene lookup returns CDR1 SGHTA and CDR2 FQGTGA. V was cut by 5 bases and J by 2 bases, with 19 bases left in between. CDR3 length equals 18 residues. CDR3 sequence: CASSPGQRHGTGANVLTF. In DNA, the CDR3 is TGTGCCAGCAGCCCAGGACAGCGCCATGGGACTGGGGCCAACGTCCTGACTTTC.

The chain links TRBV19 to TRBJ1-2; possibly TRBD1 for D (5 bases). V shed 4 bases and J shed 1 base, with 16 bases lying between them. Looked up from germline, CDR1 is LNHDA and CDR2 is SQIVND (reference sequence). CDR3 length equals 16 residues. CDR3 coding DNA: TGTGCCAGTAGTACCAGGGACCGCTTCTATAACTATGGCTACACCTTC. Its protein product is CASSTRDRFYNYGYTF.

The CDR3 DNA reads as TGTGCCAGCTCACCACAGTCGGATTACAATGAGCAGTTCTTC. Translation gives CASSPQSDYNEQFF. The chain employs TRBV18 and TRBJ2-1; D is uncertain. Deletions cut 1 base from V and 4 bases from J, with 8 bases between. CDR1 and CDR2 (germline): KGHSH, LQKENI. The length of the CDR3 is 14 residues.

The chain is built from TRBV28 and TRBJ2-7; TRBD1 might be the D (8 bases). V was pared by 6 bases and J by 4 bases, with 19 bases between. The V gene's germline CDR1 is MDHEN and CDR2 SYDVKM. The CDR3 has 15 residues. The CDR3, as DNA: TGTGCCAGCAGGCCCCGGACAGGGAGGGAGTACGAGCAGTACTTC. It yields the protein CASRPRTGREYEQYF.

This chain uses TRBV7-2 with TRBJ2-3, with 11 bases identical to TRBD2. CDR1 is SGHTA, CDR2 FQGNSA, per germline. Trimming took 1 base from V and 3 from J; bases not matched to a gene: 9. CDR3 length: 18 amino acids. The CDR3 DNA reads TGTGCCAGCAGCTTAGTATTAGCGGGAGGGCCCGGGACAGATACGCAGTATTTT. It codes for CASSLVLAGGPGTDTQYF. Full variable domain (outside the CDR3, taken from reference TRBV7-2 and TRBJ2-3): GAGVSQSPSNKVTEKGKDVELRCDPISGHTALYWYRQSLGQGLEFLIYFQGNSAPDKSGLPSDRFSAERTGGSVSTLTIQRTQQEDSAVYLCASSLVLAGGPGTDTQYFGPGTRLTVL.

The rearrangement uses TRBV29-1 and TRBJ2-1; 8 positions match TRBD2. In germline, CDR1 is SQVTM, CDR2 ANQGSEA. The CDR3 runs to 13 residues. V was clipped by 3 bases and J by 8 bases; unmatched bases: 6. CDR3 loop: CSVDLGTRYEQFF. The CDR3 DNA is TGCAGCGTTGATCTCGGGACTAGGTATGAGCAGTTCTTC.

The V and J genes are TRBV7-3 and TRBJ2-5; the D gene is possibly TRBD1 (6 bases). Trimming shortened V by 5 bases and J by 1 base, and 11 bases separated the two germline ends. The germline CDR1 and CDR2 sequences are SGHTA and FQGTGA. This CDR3 has 14 amino acids. The DNA for the CDR3 is TGTGCCAGCAGCGCCACAGGGAGCCAAGAGACCCAGTACTTC. Translation gives CASSATGSQETQYF.